One and the same sample provided the 6 T cell receptor beta chains below, sequenced in a study of blood T cell repertoires in COVID-19. Clones were sequenced by immunoSEQ multiplex PCR, and TCRdb holds only the in-frame ones, with some missing. Here the sample spans 250,000 to 350,000 clones, 90% being singletons. Sequencing was done on a sample of peripheral blood. The receptors originated from a woman aged 30 to 39 with COVID-19, enrolled during active disease.

The V gene is TRBV11-2, the J gene TRBJ2-4; 9 bases match TRBD1. Germline V gives CDR1 SGHAT, CDR2 FQNNGV. The CDR3 covers 15 residues. Losses at the gene ends were 2 bases for V and 8 bases for J; bases not matched to a gene: 7. The CDR3 spells CASSLTRQGGHIQYF. The CDR3 bases are TGTGCCAGCAGCTTAACGAGACAGGGGGGGCACATTCAGTACTTC.

V gene TRBV7-2 combines with J gene TRBJ2-3, with D tentatively TRBD2 (6 bases). Germline lookup yields CDR1 SGHTA and CDR2 FQGNSA. The CDR3 is 14 residues long. The V gene lost 4 bases and the J gene lost 7 bases, with 15 bases spanning the gap. The CDR3 nucleotides read TGTGCCAGCAGCTGGGAGTCTGCGGGGTATACGCAGTATTTT. Translated, it gives CASSWESAGYTQYF.

This chain links TRBV9 with TRBJ2-7, with 8 positions matching TRBD2. The V gene's germline CDR1 is SGDLS and CDR2 YYNGEE. V gave up 8 bases and J gave up 1 base; unmatched junction bases: 8. The CDR3 contains 14 residues. DNA for the CDR3: TGTGCCAGTTCCAGCGGGAGTCCTTCCTACGAGCAGTACTTC. Translating gives CASSSGSPSYEQYF.

The rearrangement links TRBV10-2 to TRBJ2-5; possible D gene TRBD2, 6 bases. Trimming cost V 1 base and J 4 bases, with 13 bases left between them. The CDR3 loop spans 15 amino acids. Per germline, CDR1 WSHSY and CDR2 SAAADI. The CDR3 nucleotides are TGCGCCAGCAGTGAGTTTCGGGGGATCAGAGAGACCCAGTACTTC. Translation: CASSEFRGIRETQYF.

V usage is TRBV28 and J usage is TRBJ2-3, with 9 bases identical to TRBD2. The CDR3 contains 15 residues. With 3 bases clipped from V and 5 bases from J, the junction kept 6 bases outside the gene matches. Germline CDR1 reads MDHEN; CDR2 reads SYDVKM. The CDR3 sequence: CASSFRREGRDTQYF. DNA for the CDR3: TGTGCCAGCAGTTTTAGGCGGGAGGGCCGAGATACGCAGTATTTT.

V usage is TRBV7-9 and J usage is TRBJ2-5, with TRBD2 matching 9 bases. Trimming took 1 base from V and 4 from J; bases not matched to a gene: 4. Germline V gene data show CDR1 as SEHNR and CDR2 as FQNEAQ (reference sequence). The CDR3 extends over 15 amino acids. The CDR3 is CASSLDSGRLETQYF. In DNA form, the CDR3 reads TGTGCCAGCAGCTTAGATAGCGGGAGACTAGAGACCCAGTACTTC. Full variable domain (missing parts from reference TRBV7-9 and TRBJ2-5): DTGVSQNPRHKITKRGQNVTFRCDPISEHNRLYWYRQTLGQGPEFLTYFQNEAQLEKSRLLSDRFSAERPKGSFSTLEIQRTEQGDSAMYLCASSLDSGRLETQYFGPGTRLLVL.